The sample holds a few counts of the clone carrying this T cell receptor beta chain. The record originates from a study of T-cell reconstitution after alpha-beta-depleted transplantation in children. During its preparation, the TCRbeta library received unique molecular identifiers. TCRdb re-called the PCR reads through MiXCR, storing one row per CDR3 protein. The sample lists just over 950,000 distinct CDR3 sequences, less than 30% occurring once. Sample: PBMCs, mostly from graft donor cells, taken 360 days after TCRalphabeta/CD19-depleted stem cell transplant. The TCR was taken from a boy under two years old who had a stem cell transplant for SCID, so the T cells may come from the graft donor.

CDR3 amino acids: CASSSRTGANVLTF. In DNA, the CDR3 is TGTGCCAGCAGTTCCCGGACTGGGGCCAACGTCCTGACTTTC. The V gene is TRBV12-3 or TRBV12-4, the J gene TRBJ2-6; D unclear. This CDR3 contains 14 residues. Trimming pared 4 bases from V and 2 bases from J, leaving 6 bases between.